This T cell receptor beta chain was captured by sequencing in a study of blood T cell repertoires in COVID-19 (dated by TCRdb to about 2020). Looking at the study overall: The collaborator samples originated in the United States, Italy and Spain and spanned the acute and convalescent phases of COVID-19. The material from the prospective study consisted of cDNA or gDNA derived from T cells, B-cell-depleted T cells, or PBMCs. Deeply sampled blood TCRbeta repertoires from subjects exposed to, actively infected with, or recovered from COVID-19 were included in the dataset. A freely available public database, intended as a resource for researchers studying the immune response to SARS-CoV-2, is where the repertoires were released. The samples were drawn from the first 160 participants of the ongoing ImmuneRACE study and from some 1,300 subjects provided by 6 global collaborators. Nearly every sample came with metadata listing a de-identified subject ID, COVID-19 status, age in years and sex. Where available, HLA class I and class II types were obtained from metadata supplied by the sample provider rather than from assay-based typing.

Study-wide conclusions, independent of this receptor: Clinical and demographic metadata were provided uncurated, with the amount varying by source and participant.

TCRbeta CDR3 regions were amplified from genomic DNA using the immunoSEQ Assay, a bias-controlled multiplex PCR. The paper's data handling went like this. The number of nucleated cells in each sample was estimated from the amplification of reference gene primers within the assay. Sequence reads were collapsed and filtered to measure the absolute abundance of every unique TCRbeta CDR3 rearrangement. Productive Simpson clonality was computed per sample as the square root of Simpson's diversity index over productive rearrangements. What TCRdb holds here is the immuneACCESS table cut down to in-frame rearrangements. Part of the clones is not present; checked against another copy, under half of the missing clones reflect an unresolved V gene, and the others are unexplained. V and J calls and clone size come straight from that table; D and trimming were deduced from the DNA. The sample includes a few hundred thousand clones, with approximately 87% observed a single time. The ten largest clones represent over 9.5% of the sample.

Regarding this clone: Its antigen remains undetermined. There are no base qualities to consult, and no much larger clone falls within one base.

One collaborating source in Seattle enrolled patients while the patients were actively infected and followed the patients over time throughout the course of disease. The collaborating institutions used their own protocols to collect whole blood in K2EDTA tubes. Collaborator samples were shipped for TCRbeta analysis as frozen whole blood, isolated PBMCs, or DNA extracted from either sample type. Sequencing input: peripheral blood. The origin of this receptor is a woman aged 30 to 39 with COVID-19, enrolled during active disease.

The nucleotide sequence is TGTGCCAGTAGTAGGGGCCCATACCCGCGGAGTCAGCCCCAGCATTTT. Translated, it reads CASSRGPYPRSQPQHF. The chain is assembled from TRBV19 and TRBJ1-5; the best D guess is TRBD1, with 5 bases matching. The germline V gene (reference sequence) gives CDR1 as LNHDA and CDR2 as SQIVND. Including cysteine and phenylalanine, the CDR3 has 16 amino acids. Left in the record is the CDR3 DNA by itself, 48 bases read in frame from the first base. V is cut by 4 bases and J by 6 bases, and the space between the germline ends is 19 bases.